These 26 T cell receptor beta chains share one sample of origin, sequenced in a study of T cells in Graves' hyperthyroidism and ophthalmopathy (dated by TCRdb to 2018 to 2020). Libraries were prepared through multiplex PCR. Instrument used: Illumina HiSeq 2000. Amplification of TCR beta CDR3 regions was carried out from RNA transcripts. The first round of RT-PCR for the TCR CDR3 was performed with the HTBI primer set and the Qiagen OneStep RT-PCR kit. In-frame beta chains were kept once TCRdb had trimmed the public reads at Q25 with fastp and called clones with MiXCR. One record per CDR3 amino acid sequence lists the most common genes and DNA. This sample holds under 250,000 distinct CDR3 sequences; approximately 23% were observed only once. The ten largest make up approximately 35% of the sample. The sequenced material came from blood. These receptor sequences come from a woman in her thirties or forties with Graves' ophthalmopathy.

This clonotype has a count of ten or more. The gene calls are TRBV11-2 and TRBJ2-2; 11 bases align to TRBD2. There are 16 residues in the CDR3. CDR1 is SGHAT, CDR2 FQNNGV, per germline. The junction had 9 bases not matched to a gene; V was cut back by 5 bases and J by 7 bases. CDR3 sequence: CASSRDGLAGVGELFF. In nucleotides, the CDR3 is TGTGCCAGCAGCAGAGATGGACTAGCGGGCGTCGGGGAGCTGTTTTTT.

Only one count was recorded for this clonotype. V usage is TRBV12-3 or TRBV12-4 and J usage is TRBJ2-7; 7 nucleotides match TRBD2. The CDR3 runs to 11 residues. With V trimmed by 8 bases and J by 3 bases, 1 base remained unmatched. The CDR3, as DNA: TGTGCCAGCGCTAGCGGCTACGAGCAGTACTTC. Protein product: CASASGYEQYF.

The CDR3: CASSLPLATSTDTQYF. The DNA of the CDR3 is TGCGCCAGCAGCTTGCCCCTAGCGACTAGCACAGATACGCAGTATTTT. This sequence joins TRBV5-1 and TRBJ2-3; D might be TRBD2 (6 bases). V lost 1 base and J lost 0, with 12 bases in between. The CDR3 has 16 residues. CDR1 is SGHRS, CDR2 YFSETQ, per germline.

This clonotype has only a few counts. The V call is TRBV6-1, the J call TRBJ1-5; tentative D call: TRBD1 (6 bases). V was shortened by 2 bases and J by 6 bases, with 14 bases between the two germline ends. This CDR3 spans 15 amino acids. The germline V gene has CDR1 MNHNS and CDR2 SASEGT. The CDR3 nucleotides are TGTGCCAGCAGTGAATATGGGGGCTGGGGTCAGCCCCAGCATTTT. It specifies CASSEYGGWGQPQHF.

This clonotype came up many times. This chain links TRBV9 with TRBJ1-6, with D tentatively TRBD1 (6 bases). CDR1 SGDLS and CDR2 YYNGEE come from the germline V gene. The V and J ends lost 3 bases and 12 bases respectively, with 19 bases between them. This CDR3 is 15 amino acids long. CDR3 sequence: CASSATGTQSVPLHF. CDR3 bases: TGTGCCAGCAGCGCGACCGGGACACAAAGCGTACCCCTCCACTTT.

This clonotype was seen many times. The chain combines TRBV2 with TRBJ1-1; possibly TRBD1 for D (5 bases). Trimming removed 3 bases at V and 4 bases at J, with 12 bases between. CDR1 SNHLY and CDR2 FYNNEI come from the germline V gene. The CDR3 is made up of 14 amino acids. The CDR3 reads CASSDGQGGTEAFF. The CDR3 region has the DNA TGTGCCAGCAGTGATGGGCAGGGCGGCACTGAAGCTTTCTTT.

This clonotype showed up many times. This chain joins TRBV7-9 and TRBJ2-7; a possible D gene is TRBD2 (6 bases). CDR1 is SEHNR, CDR2 FQNEAQ, per germline (reference sequence). The CDR3 is made up of 15 amino acids. The V end lost 5 bases, the J end lost 2 bases, and 16 bases lay between the germline ends. CDR3 residues: CASSPGTQDPYEQYF. CDR3 nucleotide sequence: TGTGCCAGCAGCCCCGGGACTCAAGACCCCTACGAGCAGTACTTC.

The chain carries TRBV11-1 and TRBJ1-1, with D unresolved. This CDR3 region has 16 residues. Germline CDR1 and CDR2: SGHAT and FQDESV (reference sequence). Trimming shortened V by 5 bases and J by 1 base, and 17 bases separated the two germline ends. The CDR3 bases are TGTGCCAGCAGCAAACGTCCGGCGGCCTCGAACACTGAAGCTTTCTTT. Translated: CASSKRPAASNTEAFF.

This clonotype was recorded at least ten times. This chain uses TRBV27 with TRBJ2-7, with 8 positions matching TRBD1. The CDR3 contains 14 residues. CDR1 is MNHEY, CDR2 SMNVEV, per germline (reference sequence). With 3 bases clipped from V and 6 bases from J, the junction kept 7 bases outside the gene matches. CDR3 bases: TGTGCCAGCAGTTTGGGGACAGGCCCTCGCGAGCAGTACTTC. It translates to CASSLGTGPREQYF.

This clonotype showed up many times. This chain joins TRBV6-5 and TRBJ2-2, with D unclear. The germline V gene encodes CDR1 MNHEY and CDR2 SVGAGI. CDR3 length equals 14 residues. V was pared by 4 bases and J by 2 bases, with 8 bases between. The CDR3 sequence is CASSFDGNTGELFF. CDR3 sequence (DNA): TGTGCCAGCAGTTTTGACGGTAACACCGGGGAGCTGTTTTTT.

In this sample, this clonotype turned up many times. The gene calls are TRBV29-1 and TRBJ2-2; 7 bases fit TRBD1. V dropped 7 bases and J dropped 6; count of bases not matched to a gene: 2. Germline lookup yields CDR1 SQVTM and CDR2 ANQGSEA. CDR3 size: 11 residues. CDR3 amino acids: CSGQGAGELFF. In DNA, the CDR3 is TGCAGCGGCCAGGGGGCCGGGGAGCTGTTTTTT.

This clonotype was found many times. V usage is TRBV14 and J usage is TRBJ2-5; no definite D call. Germline V gene lookup returns CDR1 SGHDN and CDR2 FVKESK. With 1 base removed from V and 0 bases from J, the gap between germline ends came to 3 bases. The length of the CDR3 is 13 residues. Written as DNA, the CDR3 is TGTGCCAGCAGCCAAGTCGACCAAGAGACCCAGTACTTC. It specifies CASSQVDQETQYF.

This clonotype was found many times. V is TRBV13 and J is TRBJ2-4; the match to TRBD2 covers 10 bases. Trimming at V came to 1 base and at J to 8 bases, leaving 5 bases not matched to a gene. CDR3 length equals 15 residues. In germline, CDR1 is PRHDT, CDR2 FYEKMQ (reference sequence). The CDR3 DNA sequence: TGTGCCAGCAGCTTAGCTAGCGGGAGCGATCACATTCAGTACTTC. This encodes CASSLASGSDHIQYF. The complete variable domain, with remaining parts taken from reference TRBV13 and TRBJ2-4, reads AAGVIQSPRHLIKEKRETATLKCYPIPRHDTVYWYQQGPGQDPQFLISFYEKMQSDKGSIPDRFSAQQFSDYHSELNMSSLELGDSALYFCASSLASGSDHIQYFGAGTRLSVL.

In this sample, this clonotype turned up many times. The V call is TRBV30, the J call TRBJ1-3; the D is unclear. CDR3 size: 12 residues. The V end was cut by 7 bases, the J end by 0 bases, with 7 bases between. Germline V gives CDR1 GTSNPN, CDR2 SVGIG (reference sequence). This chain's CDR3 is CAFTSSGNTIYF. As DNA, the CDR3 is TGTGCCTTTACGAGCTCTGGAAACACCATATATTTT.

The chain employs TRBV28 and TRBJ1-2, with 7 bases aligning to TRBD1. This CDR3 is built from 14 residues. V lost 6 bases, J lost 8 bases, and 12 bases stayed unmatched. CDR1 and CDR2 (germline): MDHEN, SYDVKM. The CDR3 sequence is CASSPQDRFGGYTF. In DNA, the CDR3 is TGTGCCAGCAGCCCCCAGGACAGGTTCGGGGGCTACACCTTC.

The sample holds one count of this clonotype. The chain has TRBV6-1 and TRBJ2-5; TRBD2 might be the D (6 bases). Looked up from germline, CDR1 is MNHNS and CDR2 is SASEGT. The CDR3 totals 16 residues. V dropped 6 bases and J dropped 5 bases, with 22 bases sitting between them. CDR3 DNA sequence: TGTGCCAGCAGCCCCCCCGGGACTCGGTTAAGGGAGACCCAGTACTTC. Residues: CASSPPGTRLRETQYF.

This clonotype was observed at least ten times. V and J are TRBV3-1 and TRBJ2-7; D not certain. Germline V CDR1 and CDR2: LGHDT, YNNKEL (reference sequence). The CDR3 spans 15 residues. The V gene lost 0 bases and the J gene lost 3 bases, with 12 bases spanning the gap. Written as DNA, the CDR3 is TGTGCCAGCAGCCAAGATCGGGTGCGGTACTACGAGCAGTACTTC. This gives the protein CASSQDRVRYYEQYF.

In its sample, this clonotype was seen many times. V and J are TRBV20-1 and TRBJ1-5, with D possibly being TRBD1 (6 bases). CDR3 length: 13 amino acids. The V and J ends lost 3 bases and 7 bases respectively, with 13 bases between them. Germline V gives CDR1 DFQATT, CDR2 SNEGSKA (reference sequence). Here the CDR3 DNA reads TGCAGTGCTAGTATTCCAGGGGAGCAGCCCCAGCATTTT. This encodes CSASIPGEQPQHF.

This clonotype was found many times. The chain links TRBV6-1 to TRBJ2-7, with D perhaps matching TRBD1 (6 bases). CDR3 size: 12 residues. The germline gives CDR1 MNHNS, CDR2 SASEGT. With 5 bases removed from V and 3 bases from J, the gap between germline ends came to 8 bases. CDR3 in DNA: TGTGCCAGCAGTAAGACAGGCTACGAGCAGTACTTC. Its protein is CASSKTGYEQYF.

This clonotype was seen many times. The gene calls are TRBV6-2 or TRBV6-3 and TRBJ2-3; 8 nucleotides align to TRBD1. Germline CDR1 and CDR2: MNHEY and SVGEGT. The CDR3 length is 17 residues. With 2 bases clipped from V and 0 bases from J, the junction kept 7 bases outside the gene matches. CDR3 loop: CASSYDTGGESTDTQYF. CDR3 DNA: TGTGCCAGCAGTTACGACACAGGGGGAGAAAGCACAGATACGCAGTATTTT.

This clonotype has a count of ten or more. This chain uses TRBV20-1 with TRBJ1-1; TRBD1 agrees at 8 bases. The CDR3 runs 16 residues. Germline-derived CDR1 and CDR2 are DFQATT and SNEGSKA (reference sequence). J was trimmed by 1 base and V by 1 base; bases with no gene match: 8. The CDR3 sequence is CSARGIQGVKNTEAFF. The CDR3 coding sequence is TGCAGTGCTAGAGGAATACAGGGGGTTAAGAACACTGAAGCTTTCTTT.

This clonotype was seen ten or more times. This sequence joins TRBV20-1 and TRBJ2-7; perhaps TRBD2 as D (6 bases). CDR3 length equals 16 residues. V was cut by 0 bases and J by 2 bases, with 17 bases left in between. Germline values: CDR1 DFQATT, CDR2 SNEGSKA (reference sequence). CDR3 sequence reads: CSARDRAAGSPYEQYF. The CDR3 DNA reads TGCAGTGCTAGAGATCGCGCGGCGGGGAGCCCCTACGAGCAGTACTTC.

The table lists this clonotype with many counts. The gene calls are TRBV27 and TRBJ2-7; D may be TRBD2 (5 bases). Germline assignment: CDR1 MNHEY and CDR2 SMNVEV (reference sequence). This CDR3 is built from 13 residues. The V gene lost 3 bases and the J gene lost 3 bases, with 9 bases spanning the gap. The DNA of the CDR3 is TGTGCCAGCAGTTTTGAGGGCCACTACGAGCAGTACTTC. Amino acids: CASSFEGHYEQYF.

This clonotype was seen at least ten times. The chain links TRBV28 to TRBJ2-2; no clear D. V dropped 4 bases and J dropped 8 bases, with 17 bases sitting between them. CDR3 size: 15 residues. The V gene's germline CDR1 is MDHEN and CDR2 SYDVKM. The CDR3 DNA reads TGTGCCAGCAGTTCCCCCCAGACCTACCCAGGGGAGCTGTTTTTT. Protein sequence: CASSSPQTYPGELFF.

This clonotype came up a few times. The gene calls are TRBV6-1 and TRBJ1-2; 7 bases line up with TRBD1. V gave up 7 bases and J gave up 7 bases; unmatched junction bases: 18. Germline V gene lookup returns CDR1 MNHNS and CDR2 SASEGT. The CDR3 consists of 16 residues. CDR3 sequence (DNA): TGTGCCAGCACTAGCTCTCCTACAGGGGAGGGTAGTGGCTACACCTTC. As protein: CASTSSPTGEGSGYTF.

This clonotype was picked up one time. The chain has TRBV6-1 and TRBJ2-5; 7 positions agree with TRBD1. This CDR3 has 14 residues. Germline V gives CDR1 MNHNS, CDR2 SASEGT. The V gene end was trimmed by 3 bases and the J gene end by 5 bases; junction bases not matched to a gene: 6. CDR3 in amino acids: CASSEDRLRETQYF. The CDR3 DNA follows: TGTGCCAGCAGTGAGGACAGGCTTCGCGAGACCCAGTACTTC.